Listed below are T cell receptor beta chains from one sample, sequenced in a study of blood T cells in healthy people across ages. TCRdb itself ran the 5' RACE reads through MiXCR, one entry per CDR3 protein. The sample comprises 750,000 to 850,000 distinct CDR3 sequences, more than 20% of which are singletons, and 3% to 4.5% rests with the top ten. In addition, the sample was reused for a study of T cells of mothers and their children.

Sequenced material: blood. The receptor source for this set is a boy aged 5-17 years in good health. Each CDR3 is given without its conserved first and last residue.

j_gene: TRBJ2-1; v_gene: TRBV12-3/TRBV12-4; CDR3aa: ASTSSGANEQF
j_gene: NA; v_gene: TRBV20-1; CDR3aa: SAREGPWPYEQY
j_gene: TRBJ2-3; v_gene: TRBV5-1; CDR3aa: ASSLAKAGDTRY
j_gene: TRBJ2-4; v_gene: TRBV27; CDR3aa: ASSLSEGKAKNIQY
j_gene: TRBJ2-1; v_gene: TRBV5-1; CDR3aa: ASSSLLHLYNEQF
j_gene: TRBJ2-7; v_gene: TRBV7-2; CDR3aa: ASSARRTGQKTGEQY
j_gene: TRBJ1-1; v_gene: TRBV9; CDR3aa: ASSEGIWTGGAEAF
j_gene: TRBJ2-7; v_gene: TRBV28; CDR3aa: ASSRGWQGGYEQY
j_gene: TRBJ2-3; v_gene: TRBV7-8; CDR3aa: ASSTGTSGDTDTQY
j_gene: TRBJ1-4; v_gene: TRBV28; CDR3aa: ASSTGRSNEKLF
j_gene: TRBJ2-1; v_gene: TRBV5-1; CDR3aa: ASSLGLAGGRFSNEQF
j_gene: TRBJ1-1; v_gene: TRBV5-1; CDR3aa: ASSLDFPRRGNTEAF
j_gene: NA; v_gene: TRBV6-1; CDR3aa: ASSEESGLSYEQY
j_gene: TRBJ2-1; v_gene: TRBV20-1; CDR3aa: SARGWRESYNEQF
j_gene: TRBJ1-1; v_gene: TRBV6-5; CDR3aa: ASSYGIRGPLNTEAF
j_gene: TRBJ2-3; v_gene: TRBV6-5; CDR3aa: ASSRGRAADTQY
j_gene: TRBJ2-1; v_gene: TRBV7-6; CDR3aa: ASSFLADNSYNEQF
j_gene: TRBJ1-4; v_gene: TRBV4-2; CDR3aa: AGSQKGDATNEKLF
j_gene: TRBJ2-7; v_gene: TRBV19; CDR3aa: ASSISPSRYEQY
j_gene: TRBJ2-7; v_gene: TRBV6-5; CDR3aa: ASSYSGGADEQY
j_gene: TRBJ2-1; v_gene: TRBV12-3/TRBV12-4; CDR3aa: ASSLSTGTYNEQF
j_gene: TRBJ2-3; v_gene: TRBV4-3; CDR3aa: ASSQDRDFTDTQY
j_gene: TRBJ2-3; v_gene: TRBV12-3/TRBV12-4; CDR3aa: ASSRPGGAMSSTDTQY
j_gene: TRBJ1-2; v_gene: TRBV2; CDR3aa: ASSEAGIGGYT
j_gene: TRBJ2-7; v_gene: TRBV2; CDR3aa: ASSDDIGTVYEQY
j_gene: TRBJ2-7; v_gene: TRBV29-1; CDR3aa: SVVGQGFYEQY
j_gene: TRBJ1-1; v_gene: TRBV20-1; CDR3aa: SARQGTNTEAF
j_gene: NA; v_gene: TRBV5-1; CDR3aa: ASTVWQGPYEQY
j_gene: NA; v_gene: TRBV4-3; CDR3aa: ASSQEMGTGGYEQY
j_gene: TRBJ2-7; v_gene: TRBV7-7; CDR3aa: ASSLGQGLGEQY
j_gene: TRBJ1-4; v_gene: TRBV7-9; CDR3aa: ASSAGNPNEKLF
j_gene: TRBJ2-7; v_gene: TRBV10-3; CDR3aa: AISDWERSSYEQY
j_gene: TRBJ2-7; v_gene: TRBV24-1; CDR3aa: ATRFLTGDYEQY
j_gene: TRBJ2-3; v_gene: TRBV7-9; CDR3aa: ASSLALAGGPADTQY
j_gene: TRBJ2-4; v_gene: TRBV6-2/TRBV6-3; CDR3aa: ASNPSGGQNIQY
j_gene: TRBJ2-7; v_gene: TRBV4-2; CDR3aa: ASSQDPSGSFPEQY
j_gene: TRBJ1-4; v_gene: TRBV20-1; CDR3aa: SARSTGLPNEKLF
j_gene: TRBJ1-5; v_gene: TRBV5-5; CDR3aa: ASSLKSTGPTNQPQH
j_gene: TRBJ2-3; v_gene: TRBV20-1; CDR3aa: SADSLRDRTDTQY
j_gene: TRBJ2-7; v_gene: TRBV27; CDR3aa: ASSLRGPNYEQY
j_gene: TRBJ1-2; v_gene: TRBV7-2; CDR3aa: ASSPYYDLPRGYA
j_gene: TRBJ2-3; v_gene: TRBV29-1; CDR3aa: SVEKRLAGRGTDTRY
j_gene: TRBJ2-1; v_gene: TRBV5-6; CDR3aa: ASSQGLAAYNEQF
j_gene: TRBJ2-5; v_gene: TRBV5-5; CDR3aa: ASSWNFGLAGGQETQY
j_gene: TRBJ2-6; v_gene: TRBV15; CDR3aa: ATSRDRRSGANVLT
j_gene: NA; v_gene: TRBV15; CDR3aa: ATSSRDSRYEQY
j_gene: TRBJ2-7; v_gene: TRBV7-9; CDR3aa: ASRPSGGFYEQY
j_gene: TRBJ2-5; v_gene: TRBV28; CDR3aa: ASSVRWTEYQETQY
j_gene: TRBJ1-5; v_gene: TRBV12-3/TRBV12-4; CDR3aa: ASRNGGLDNQPQH
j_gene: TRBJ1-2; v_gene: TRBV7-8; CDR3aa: ASSLVVRHSGMNGYT
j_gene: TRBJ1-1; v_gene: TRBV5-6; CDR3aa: ASSLPGIPTGTEAF
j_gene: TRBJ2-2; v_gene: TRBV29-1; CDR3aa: SGNFGSPNTGELF
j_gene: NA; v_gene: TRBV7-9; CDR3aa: ASSPNNNEQF
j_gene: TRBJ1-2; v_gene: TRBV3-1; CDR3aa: ASSQVSRGYT